These 11 T cell receptor beta chains were sequenced from one sample in a study of blood T cell repertoires in COVID-19. The assay was immunoSEQ multiplex PCR, and TCRdb's table has in-frame clones only and misses some. The data show some 100,000 clones, with roughly 86% seen just once and over 9% held by the top ten. The material sequenced was peripheral blood. The receptors come from a man aged 45-60 years with acute or convalescent COVID-19.

This clone showed up just once. The chain uses TRBV5-1 and TRBJ2-3; TRBD2 matches at 9 bases. This CDR3 contains 15 residues. The V gene's germline CDR1 is SGHRS and CDR2 YFSETQ. V lost 5 bases to trimming and J lost 1 base; unmatched junction nucleotides: 5. The DNA of the CDR3 is TGCGCCAGCAGTGGCGGGAGGGCCGGCACAGATACGCAGTATTTT. It encodes CASSGGRAGTDTQYF.

The chain has TRBV27 and TRBJ1-3, with 7 bases fitting TRBD1. The CDR3 consists of 19 residues. CDR1 is MNHEY and CDR2 is SMNVEV in the germline V gene (reference sequence). Trimming took 3 bases from V and 0 from J; bases not matched to a gene: 14. CDR3 in DNA: TGTGCCAGCAGTTTCTCACGGCCGGGACAGCTCTCCTCTGGAAACACCATATATTTT. Translation: CASSFSRPGQLSSGNTIYF.

The chain recombines TRBV10-1 with TRBJ1-2; a possible D gene is TRBD1 (5 bases). The CDR3 is made up of 14 amino acids. CDR1 and CDR2 (germline): WNHNN, SYGVQD (reference sequence). V lost 4 bases and J lost 4, with 13 bases in between. CDR3 coding DNA: TGCGCCAGCAGTGGGCGGGACTGGATCTATGGCTACACCTTC. This codes for CASSGRDWIYGYTF.

The genes are TRBV19 and TRBJ2-1; unclear D gene. Deletions cut 6 bases from V and 8 bases from J, with 11 bases between. The CDR3 length is 12 residues. CDR1 is LNHDA, CDR2 SQIVND, per germline (reference sequence). The CDR3 coding sequence is TGTGCCAGTAGCCCCGGAGAAGATGAGCAGTTCTTC. As protein: CASSPGEDEQFF.

V is TRBV14 and J is TRBJ1-5, with D uncertain. V lost 4 bases to trimming and J lost 4 bases, with 8 bases between them. The length of the CDR3 is 13 residues. Germline V gene lookup returns CDR1 SGHDN and CDR2 FVKESK. CDR3 region: CASSLSQNQPQHF. Here the CDR3 DNA reads TGTGCCAGCAGCCTTTCCCAGAATCAGCCCCAGCATTTT.

CDR3 sequence: CATSRGSSGNEQFF. The DNA of the CDR3 is TGTGCCACCAGCAGAGGGTCATCGGGGAATGAGCAGTTCTTC. The chain links TRBV15 to TRBJ2-1; maybe TRBD2 (5 bases). CDR1 and CDR2 (germline): LNHNV, YYDKDF (reference sequence). The ends were cut back, 1 base at V and 7 bases at J, with 11 bases in the middle. The CDR3 totals 14 residues. The entire variable domain, with the rest obtained from reference TRBV15 and TRBJ2-1, is as follows: DAMVIQNPRYQVTQFGKPVTLSCSQTLNHNVMYWYQQKSSQAPKLLFHYYDKDFNNEADTPDNFQSRRPNTSFCFLDIRSPGLGDTAMYLCATSRGSSGNEQFFGPGTRLTVL.

This clone has just one count. The CDR3 spells CASSYLRVGKNYGYTF. As DNA, the CDR3 is TGTGCCAGCAGTTACCTTCGGGTAGGCAAAAACTATGGCTACACCTTC. The J gene is TRBJ1-2, the V gene TRBV6-5; D not resolved. This CDR3 has 16 residues. Trimming took 2 bases from V and 2 from J, leaving 15 bases between them. Germline values: CDR1 MNHEY, CDR2 SVGAGI.

The genes are TRBV5-5 and TRBJ2-1, with D tentatively TRBD2 (6 bases). The germline V gene encodes CDR1 SGHKS and CDR2 YYEKEE (reference sequence). The CDR3 is 16 residues long. The V end was cut by 5 bases, the J end by 3 bases, with 18 bases between. The CDR3 DNA follows: TGTGCCAGCAGTCGAACCGGGACTGGCAACTACAATGAGCAGTTCTTC. It yields the protein CASSRTGTGNYNEQFF.

The count of this clone is one. J is TRBJ1-2 and V is TRBV3-1 (or the pseudogene TRBV3-2); TRBD1 matches 8 bases. The ends lost 3 bases at V and 8 bases at J; junction bases unmatched: 11. CDR3 size: 15 residues. Germline CDR1 and CDR2: LGHDT and YNNKEL (reference sequence). The CDR3 sequence is CASSHHGQGHSGYTF. CDR3 DNA sequence: TGTGCCAGCAGCCATCACGGACAGGGTCATAGCGGCTACACCTTC.

V usage is TRBV29-1 and J usage is TRBJ2-1; 9 positions agree with TRBD1. Germline V gene data show CDR1 as SQVTM and CDR2 as ANQGSEA. Germline trimming cut 2 bases from V and 8 bases from J; bases unmatched to any gene: 10. CDR3 size: 15 residues. Here the CDR3 reads CSVESGQGTHHEQFF. The DNA for the CDR3 is TGCAGCGTTGAATCGGGACAGGGCACTCACCATGAGCAGTTCTTC.

V gene TRBV25-1 combines with J gene TRBJ1-4; 12 positions agree with TRBD1. V was pared by 3 bases and J by 7 bases, with 3 bases of the junction left unmatched. CDR1 MGHDK and CDR2 SYGVNS come from the germline V gene. The CDR3 has 15 amino acids. CDR3 residues: CASSDPGQGAEKLFF. The CDR3 nucleotides read TGTGCCAGCAGTGACCCGGGACAGGGGGCTGAAAAACTGTTTTTT.